This TCR beta chain is drawn from a study of identical twins. General study results and limits: In monozygotic twins, models underestimated the sharing of out-of-frame TCR alpha.

V shed 1 base, J shed 5 bases, and the junction held 9 bases outside the gene matches. Looked up from germline, CDR1 is MNHNS and CDR2 is SASEGT. The CDR3 is made up of 16 amino acids. On this clonotype itself: As yet, its antigen is unknown.

Carrying unique molecular identifiers, the cDNA also gained a universal primer site through template switching. TCRdb reprocessed the 5' RACE reads with MiXCR, giving one entry per CDR3 protein. The sample yields 250,000 to 350,000 distinct CDR3 sequences, more than 6.5% seen once. The data also belong to a second study, concerning yellow fever vaccine responses in identical twins.

The sequence came from a woman aged 18-29 years in good health. Input material: memory (CD45RO+) T cells sorted from blood. The chain joins TRBV6-1 to TRBJ2-5; the match to TRBD2 covers 8 bases. DNA of the CDR3: TGTGCCAGCAGTGAAGGGCGGGGGGAGTGGAGGGAGACCCAGTACTTC. Translated: CASSEGRGEWRETQYF.